This TCR beta chain was retrieved from a study of T cell repertoires in cytomegalovirus infection. Study context: Public signatures in TCR beta pointed to CMV infection and matching HLA type.

General study points: CMV carriers with the relevant HLA were identified by cumulative public TCR beta family frequency. HLA-C-restricted TCR beta clonotypes specific for CMV led the ex vivo response.

TCRdb re-analysed the reads in MiXCR, keeping a single row per CDR3 protein. The table has around 300,000 distinct CDR3 sequences, 8% to 10% seen once. CDR3 length: 15 residues. Unmatched junction bases numbered 5, after V lost 3 bases and J lost 4 bases. Germline V CDR1 and CDR2: SGHTA, FQGNSA. In this sample, this clonotype turned up many times. Its antigen is not identified. The chain employs TRBV7-2 and TRBJ2-7, with 11 positions matching TRBD2. The sequenced material came from PBMCs. This clonotype was sampled from a human donor in good health (CMV status not recorded). Some clones in this sample may be carry-over from other donors' samples. CDR3 loop: CASSFRLAGYYEQYF. The CDR3 bases are TGTGCCAGCAGCTTCCGACTAGCGGGGTATTACGAGCAGTACTTC.